The clone carrying this TCR beta chain was seen ten or more times. This sample stems from a study of T-cell reconstitution after alpha-beta-depleted transplantation in children. Germline values: CDR1 SGHTA, CDR2 FQGNSA. This CDR3 is built from 13 residues. Between the trimmed V and J ends, which lost 3 bases and 0 bases, there was a span of 4 bases. It was with unique molecular identifiers that the TCRbeta library was prepared. Each CDR3 protein is one row after TCRdb ran MiXCR on the PCR reads. This table holds some 240,000 distinct CDR3 sequences, 12% found once. This rearrangement joins TRBV7-2 to TRBJ2-3, with D hard to call. This TCR was recovered from a human donor who donated a stem cell graft to a child with acute lymphoblastic leukemia. Sequenced material: PBMCs from the stem cell graft donor, taken from the stem cell graft. As DNA, the CDR3 is TGTGCCAGCAGCTTGGTGAGCACAGATACGCAGTATTTT. It is translated as CASSLVSTDTQYF.